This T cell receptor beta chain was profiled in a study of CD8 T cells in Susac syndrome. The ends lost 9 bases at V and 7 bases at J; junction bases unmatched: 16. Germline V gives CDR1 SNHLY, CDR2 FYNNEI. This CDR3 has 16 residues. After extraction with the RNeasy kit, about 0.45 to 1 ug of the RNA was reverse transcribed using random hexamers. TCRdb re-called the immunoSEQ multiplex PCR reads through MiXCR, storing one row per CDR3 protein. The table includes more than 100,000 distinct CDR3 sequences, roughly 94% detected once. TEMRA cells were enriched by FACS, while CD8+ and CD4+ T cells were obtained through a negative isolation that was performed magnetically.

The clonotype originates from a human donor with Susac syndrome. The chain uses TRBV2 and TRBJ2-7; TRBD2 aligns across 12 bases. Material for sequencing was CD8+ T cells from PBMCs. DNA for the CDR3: TGTGCCAGTACGCTCGACCTAGCGGGGGGGCCTGGAGAGCAGTACTTC. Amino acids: CASTLDLAGGPGEQYF.